A single sample is the source of the 8 T cell receptor beta chains below, sequenced in a study of T cell repertoires in cytomegalovirus infection. TCRdb ran MiXCR on the reads and lists one entry per CDR3 protein. The sample yields about 260,000 distinct CDR3 sequences, roughly 13% seen once. The specimen was PBMCs. The receptor set was obtained from a human donor in good health (CMV status not recorded). Some clones in this sample may be carry-over from other donors' samples.

This clonotype was observed many times. The chain combines TRBV5-5 with TRBJ1-4; TRBD1 matches 9 bases. The CDR3 has 17 amino acids. Looked up from germline, CDR1 is SGHKS and CDR2 is YYEKEE (reference sequence). V was clipped by 1 base and J by 5 bases; unmatched bases: 9. For the CDR3, the DNA is TGTGCCAGCAGCTTGAGAGGGACAGGGAGGGAGAATGAAAAACTGTTTTTT. It yields the protein CASSLRGTGRENEKLFF.

The sample holds many counts of this clonotype. This sequence joins TRBV20-1 and TRBJ2-7; D not resolved. V shed 0 bases and J shed 3 bases, with 18 bases lying between them. This CDR3 contains 16 residues. Germline CDR1 reads DFQATT; CDR2 reads SNEGSKA (reference sequence). The CDR3 nucleotides are TGCAGTGCTAGAGATGAAATCGCTAGTGTCTTCTACGAGCAGTACTTC. Translating it yields CSARDEIASVFYEQYF.

The table lists this clonotype with many counts. This sequence joins TRBV7-3 and TRBJ2-2, with 8 positions matching TRBD1. Per the germline V gene, CDR1 is SGHTA and CDR2 is FQGTGA. This CDR3 comprises 15 residues. With V trimmed by 5 bases and J by 0 bases, 2 bases remained unmatched. DNA for the CDR3: TGTGCCAGCAGCCCAGGGGGCACGAACACCGGGGAGCTGTTTTTT. Translating it yields CASSPGGTNTGELFF.

This clonotype has more than one count but fewer than ten. The V call is TRBV6-2 or TRBV6-3, the J call TRBJ2-7, with TRBD2 matching 7 bases. The CDR3 is 14 residues long. Germline CDR1 is MNHEY and CDR2 is SVGEGT. Trimming at V came to 8 bases and at J to 2 bases, leaving 9 bases not matched to a gene. In DNA form, the CDR3 reads TGTGCCAGCGGTAAGGCGGGAGCTACCTACGAGCAGTACTTC. Its protein is CASGKAGATYEQYF.

The sample holds a few counts of this clonotype. The chain employs TRBV7-9 and TRBJ2-7, with 8 nucleotides matching TRBD2. Per germline, CDR1 SEHNR and CDR2 FQNEAQ (reference sequence). V gave up 5 bases and J gave up 5 bases; unmatched junction bases: 14. The CDR3 consists of 16 residues. The CDR3 region is CASSLPAGALLDEQYF. The CDR3, as DNA: TGTGCCAGCAGCCTTCCAGCGGGGGCACTCCTCGACGAGCAGTACTTC.

This clonotype has just a few counts. The chain carries TRBV28 and TRBJ1-5, with D perhaps TRBD1 (6 bases). The CDR3 contains 15 residues. V lost 7 bases, J lost 3 bases, and 16 bases lay in between. Per germline, CDR1 MDHEN and CDR2 SYDVKM. CDR3 region: CASKEGRGHNQPQHF. CDR3 DNA sequence: TGTGCCAGCAAAGAGGGCAGGGGACACAATCAGCCCCAGCATTTT.

This chain joins TRBV20-1 and TRBJ2-1, with 9 nucleotides matching TRBD2. Germline V lookup: CDR1 DFQATT, CDR2 SNEGSKA (reference sequence). V was pared by 6 bases and J by 3 bases, with 6 bases of the junction left unmatched. The CDR3 has 14 residues. The CDR3 nucleotides read TGCAGTGCCGAGACTAGCGGCCTCTACAATGAGCAGTTCTTC. Translation: CSAETSGLYNEQFF.

This clonotype has more than one count but fewer than ten. The rearrangement joins TRBV28 to TRBJ2-7; weak D call: TRBD1 (6 bases). CDR3 size: 14 residues. Trimming took off 3 bases at V and 3 bases at J, with 12 bases between the two ends. Germline CDR1 reads MDHEN; CDR2 reads SYDVKM. The CDR3 spells CASSFGLGGYEQYF. CDR3 in DNA: TGTGCCAGCAGTTTCGGGCTAGGGGGCTACGAGCAGTACTTC.